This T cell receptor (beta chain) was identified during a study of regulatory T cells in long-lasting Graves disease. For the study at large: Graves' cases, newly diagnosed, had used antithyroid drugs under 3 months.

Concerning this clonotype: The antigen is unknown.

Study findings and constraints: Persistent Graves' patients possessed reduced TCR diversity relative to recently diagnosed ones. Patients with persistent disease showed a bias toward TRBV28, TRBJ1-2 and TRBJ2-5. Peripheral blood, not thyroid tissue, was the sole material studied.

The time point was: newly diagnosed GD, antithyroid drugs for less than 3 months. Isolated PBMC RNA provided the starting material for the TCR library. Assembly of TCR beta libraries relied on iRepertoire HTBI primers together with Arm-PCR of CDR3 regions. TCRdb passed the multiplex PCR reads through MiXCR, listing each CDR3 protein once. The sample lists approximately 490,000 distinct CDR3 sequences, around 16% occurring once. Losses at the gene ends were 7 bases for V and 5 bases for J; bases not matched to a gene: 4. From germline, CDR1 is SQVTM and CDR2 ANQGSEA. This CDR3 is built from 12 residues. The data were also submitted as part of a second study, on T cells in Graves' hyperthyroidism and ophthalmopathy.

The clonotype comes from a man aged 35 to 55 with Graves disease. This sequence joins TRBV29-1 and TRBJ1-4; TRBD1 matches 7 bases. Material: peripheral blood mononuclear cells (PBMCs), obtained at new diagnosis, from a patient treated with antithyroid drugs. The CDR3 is CSGGTVNEKLFF. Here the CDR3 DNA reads TGCAGCGGAGGGACAGTGAATGAAAAACTGTTTTTT.